This TCR beta chain was documented in a study of cytomegalovirus exposure and HLA in healthy donors. TCRdb keeps only in-frame clones here, not all; method: immunoSEQ multiplex PCR. The sample has about 150,000 clones; approximately 90% are singletons. For this clone: Its antigen remains unidentified.

Germline loops: CDR1 MNHEY, CDR2 SMNVEV (reference sequence). V lost 6 bases, J lost 2 bases, and 6 bases stayed unmatched. The CDR3 extends over 15 amino acids. Study results and limitations: High sensitivity and specificity were reportedly achieved when the classifier diagnosed cytomegalovirus status. Researchers counted over 150 TCR beta chains as cytomegalovirus-associated. A subsequent analysis found that TCR clusters from the first cohort also tended to co-occur in the roughly 120 validation repertoires, with roughly 95% of cluster scores above 0.

Sequencing was done on a sample of PBMCs. The receptor's source is a man between 18 and 29 years old in good health and CMV-seronegative. V gene TRBV27 combines with J gene TRBJ2-3; 9 bases match TRBD2. As DNA, the CDR3 is TGTGCCAGCAGGCTAGCGGGAATTCTCACAGATACGCAGTATTTT. Translating gives CASRLAGILTDTQYF.